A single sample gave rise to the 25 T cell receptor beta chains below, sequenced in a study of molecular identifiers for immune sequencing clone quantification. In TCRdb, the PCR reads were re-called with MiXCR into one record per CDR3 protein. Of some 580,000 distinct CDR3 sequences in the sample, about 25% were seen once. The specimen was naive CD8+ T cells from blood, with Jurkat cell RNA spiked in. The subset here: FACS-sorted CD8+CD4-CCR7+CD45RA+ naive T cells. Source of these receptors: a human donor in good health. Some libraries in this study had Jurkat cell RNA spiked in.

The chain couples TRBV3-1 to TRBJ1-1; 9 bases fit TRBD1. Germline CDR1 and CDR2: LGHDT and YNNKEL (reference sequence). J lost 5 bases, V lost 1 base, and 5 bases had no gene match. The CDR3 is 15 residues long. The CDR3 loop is CASSQVRTGATEAFF. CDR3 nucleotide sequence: TGTGCCAGCAGCCAAGTCCGGACAGGGGCAACTGAAGCTTTCTTT. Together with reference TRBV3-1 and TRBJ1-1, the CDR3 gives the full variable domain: DTAVSQTPKYLVTQMGNDKSIKCEQNLGHDTMYWYKQDSKKFLKIMFSYNNKELIINETVPNRFSPKSPDKAHLNLHINSLELGDSAVYFCASSQVRTGATEAFFGQGTRLTVV.

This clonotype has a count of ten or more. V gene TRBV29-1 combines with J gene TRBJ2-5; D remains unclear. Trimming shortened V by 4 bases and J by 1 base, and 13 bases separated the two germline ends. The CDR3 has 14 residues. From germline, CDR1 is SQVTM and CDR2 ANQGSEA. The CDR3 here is CSVVLQTRQETQYF. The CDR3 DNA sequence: TGCAGCGTTGTATTGCAGACCCGCCAAGAGACCCAGTACTTC.

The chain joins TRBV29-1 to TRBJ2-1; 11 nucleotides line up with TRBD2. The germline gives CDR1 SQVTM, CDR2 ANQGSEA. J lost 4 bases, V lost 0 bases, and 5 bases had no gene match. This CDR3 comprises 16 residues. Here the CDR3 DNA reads TGCAGCGTTGAAGATGCGACTAGCGGGATGTACAATGAGCAGTTCTTC. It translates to CSVEDATSGMYNEQFF.

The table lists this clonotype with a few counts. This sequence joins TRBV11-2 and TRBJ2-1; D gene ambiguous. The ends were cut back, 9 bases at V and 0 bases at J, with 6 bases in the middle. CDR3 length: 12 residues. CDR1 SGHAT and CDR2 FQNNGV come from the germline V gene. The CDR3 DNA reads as TGTGCCAGTATGAGCTCCTACAATGAGCAGTTCTTC. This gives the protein CASMSSYNEQFF. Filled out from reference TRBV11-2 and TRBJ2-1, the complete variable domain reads EAGVAQSPRYKIIEKRQSVAFWCNPISGHATLYWYQQILGQGPKLLIQFQNNGVVDDSQLPKDRFSAERLKGVDSTLKIQPAKLEDSAVYLCASMSSYNEQFFGPGTRLTVL.

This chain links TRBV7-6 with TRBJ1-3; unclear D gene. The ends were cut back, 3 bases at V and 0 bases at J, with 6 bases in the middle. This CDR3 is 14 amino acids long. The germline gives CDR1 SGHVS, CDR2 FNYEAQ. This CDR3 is CASSLEFSGNTIYF. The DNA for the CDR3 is TGTGCCAGCAGCTTGGAGTTCTCTGGAAACACCATATATTTT.

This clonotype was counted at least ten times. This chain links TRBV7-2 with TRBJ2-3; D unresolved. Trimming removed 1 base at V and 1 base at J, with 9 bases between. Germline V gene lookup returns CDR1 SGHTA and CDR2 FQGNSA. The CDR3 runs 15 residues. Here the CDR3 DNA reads TGTGCCAGCAGCTTAGTTGGCGCTGGCACAGATACGCAGTATTTT. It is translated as CASSLVGAGTDTQYF.

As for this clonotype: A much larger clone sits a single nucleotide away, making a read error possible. The CDR3 coding sequence is TGCGCCAGCTGCCAAAGGAGCGCGGAGGGCAGGGAGACCCAGTACTTC. Its protein product is CASCQRSAEGRETQYF. The chain carries TRBV4-3 and TRBJ2-5; weak D call: TRBD2 (6 bases). CDR3 size: 16 residues. CDR1 and CDR2 (germline): LGHNA, YSLEER.

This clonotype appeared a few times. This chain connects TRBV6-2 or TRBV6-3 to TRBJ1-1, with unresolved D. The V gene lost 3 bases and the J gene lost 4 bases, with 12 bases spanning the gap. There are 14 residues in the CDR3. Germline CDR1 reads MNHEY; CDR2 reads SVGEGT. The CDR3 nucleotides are TGTGCCAGCAGTTATGGGGAGAGAGGCACTGAAGCTTTCTTT. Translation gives CASSYGERGTEAFF.

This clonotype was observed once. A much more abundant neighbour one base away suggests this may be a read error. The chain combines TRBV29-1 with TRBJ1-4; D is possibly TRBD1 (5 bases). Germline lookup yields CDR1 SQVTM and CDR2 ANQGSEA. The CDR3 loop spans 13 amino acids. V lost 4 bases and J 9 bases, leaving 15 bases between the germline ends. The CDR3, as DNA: TGCAGCGTTGGCCCCGGGACCGCAAAAAAACTGTTTTTT. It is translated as CSVGPGTAKKLFF.

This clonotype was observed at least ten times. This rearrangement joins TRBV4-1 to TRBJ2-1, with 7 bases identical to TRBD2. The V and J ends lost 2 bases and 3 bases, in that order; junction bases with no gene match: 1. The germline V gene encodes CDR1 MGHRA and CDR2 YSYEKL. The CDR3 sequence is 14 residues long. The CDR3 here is CASSQQRGYNEQFF. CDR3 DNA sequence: TGCGCCAGCAGCCAACAGCGGGGCTACAATGAGCAGTTCTTC.

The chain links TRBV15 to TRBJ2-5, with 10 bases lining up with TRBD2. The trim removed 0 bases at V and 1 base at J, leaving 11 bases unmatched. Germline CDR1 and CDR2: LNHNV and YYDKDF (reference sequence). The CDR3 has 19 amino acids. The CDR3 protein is CATSRDRRLAGARQETQYF. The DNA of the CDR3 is TGTGCCACCAGCAGAGATCGAAGGCTAGCGGGAGCCCGCCAAGAGACCCAGTACTTC.

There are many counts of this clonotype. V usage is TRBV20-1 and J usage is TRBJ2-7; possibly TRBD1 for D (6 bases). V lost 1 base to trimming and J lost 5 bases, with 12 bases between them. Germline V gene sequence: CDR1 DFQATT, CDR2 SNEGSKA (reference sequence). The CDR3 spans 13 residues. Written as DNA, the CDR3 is TGCAGTGCTAGAGCTCACAGGGCCCACGAGCAGTACTTC. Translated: CSARAHRAHEQYF.

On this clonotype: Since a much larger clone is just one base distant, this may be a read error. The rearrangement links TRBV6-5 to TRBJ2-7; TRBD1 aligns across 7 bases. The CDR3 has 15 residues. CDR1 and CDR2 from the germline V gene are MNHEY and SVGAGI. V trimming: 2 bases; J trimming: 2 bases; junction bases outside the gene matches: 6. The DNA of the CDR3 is TGTGCCAGCAGTTACGGGGGCAGGGGGACCTACGAGCAGTACTTC. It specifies CASSYGGRGTYEQYF.

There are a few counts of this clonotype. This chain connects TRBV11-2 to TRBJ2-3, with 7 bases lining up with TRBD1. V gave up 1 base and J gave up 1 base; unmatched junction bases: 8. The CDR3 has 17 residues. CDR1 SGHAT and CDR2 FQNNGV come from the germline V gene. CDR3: CASSLVERGHRTDTQYF. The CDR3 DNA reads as TGTGCCAGCAGCTTAGTGGAAAGGGGGCATCGCACAGATACGCAGTATTTT.

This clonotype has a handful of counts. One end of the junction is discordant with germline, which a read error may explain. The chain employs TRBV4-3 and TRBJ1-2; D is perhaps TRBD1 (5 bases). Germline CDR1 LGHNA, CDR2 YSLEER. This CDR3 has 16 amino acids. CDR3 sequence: CASSQDGGTPGEVARF. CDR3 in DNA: TGCGCCAGCAGCCAAGATGGGGGGACCCCCGGGGAGGTGGCTCGATTC.

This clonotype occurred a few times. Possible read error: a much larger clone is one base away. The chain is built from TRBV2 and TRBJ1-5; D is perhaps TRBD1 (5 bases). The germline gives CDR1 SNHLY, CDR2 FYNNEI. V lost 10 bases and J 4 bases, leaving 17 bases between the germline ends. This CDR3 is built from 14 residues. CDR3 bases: TGTGCCACCAGAGAGACAGAGCCAAATCAGCCCCAGCATTTT. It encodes CATRETEPNQPQHF.

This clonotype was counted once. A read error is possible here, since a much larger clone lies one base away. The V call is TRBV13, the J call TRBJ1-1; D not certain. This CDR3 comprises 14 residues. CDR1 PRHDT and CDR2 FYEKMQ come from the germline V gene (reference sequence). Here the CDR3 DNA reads TGTGCCGGCAGCTTGGGATTGGGGTACACTGAAGCTTTCTTT. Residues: CAGSLGLGYTEAFF. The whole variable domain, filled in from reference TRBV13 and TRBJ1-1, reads AAGVIQSPRHLIKEKRETATLKCYPIPRHDTVYWYQQGPGQDPQFLISFYEKMQSDKGSIPDRFSAQQFSDYHSELNMSSLELGDSALYFCAGSLGLGYTEAFFGQGTRLTVV.

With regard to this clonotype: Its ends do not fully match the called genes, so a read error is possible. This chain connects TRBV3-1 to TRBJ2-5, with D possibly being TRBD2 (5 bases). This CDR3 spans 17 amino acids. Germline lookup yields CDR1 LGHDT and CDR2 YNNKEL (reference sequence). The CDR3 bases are TGTGCCAGCAGCCAAGGACTGGAAAACGACTACCAAGAGCCCCAGTACTTC. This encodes CASSQGLENDYQEPQYF.

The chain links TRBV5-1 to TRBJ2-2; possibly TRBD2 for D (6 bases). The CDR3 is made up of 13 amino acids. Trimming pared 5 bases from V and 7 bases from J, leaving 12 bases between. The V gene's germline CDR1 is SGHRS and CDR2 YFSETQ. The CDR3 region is CASSRSGGGELFF. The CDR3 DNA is TGCGCCAGCAGTCGGTCCGGGGGCGGGGAGCTGTTTTTT.

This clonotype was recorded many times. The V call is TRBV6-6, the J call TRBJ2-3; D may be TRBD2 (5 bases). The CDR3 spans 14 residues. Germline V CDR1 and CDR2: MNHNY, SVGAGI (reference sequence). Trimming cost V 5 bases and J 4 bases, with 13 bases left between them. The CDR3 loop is CASSPLAGADTQYF. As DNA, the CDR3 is TGTGCCAGCAGTCCCCTAGCTGGTGCAGATACGCAGTATTTT.

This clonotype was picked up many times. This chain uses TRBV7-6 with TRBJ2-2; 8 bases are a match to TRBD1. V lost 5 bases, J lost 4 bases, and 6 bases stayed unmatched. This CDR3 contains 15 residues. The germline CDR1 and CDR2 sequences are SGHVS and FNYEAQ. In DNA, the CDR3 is TGTGCCAGCAGCCCCGGGACAGGCCTCACCGGGGAGCTGTTTTTT. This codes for CASSPGTGLTGELFF.

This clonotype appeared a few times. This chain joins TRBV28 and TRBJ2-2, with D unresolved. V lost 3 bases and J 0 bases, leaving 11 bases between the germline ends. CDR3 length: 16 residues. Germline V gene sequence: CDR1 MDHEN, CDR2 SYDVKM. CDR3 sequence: CASSLLGGANTGELFF. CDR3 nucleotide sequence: TGTGCCAGCAGTTTGCTCGGCGGTGCGAACACCGGGGAGCTGTTTTTT.

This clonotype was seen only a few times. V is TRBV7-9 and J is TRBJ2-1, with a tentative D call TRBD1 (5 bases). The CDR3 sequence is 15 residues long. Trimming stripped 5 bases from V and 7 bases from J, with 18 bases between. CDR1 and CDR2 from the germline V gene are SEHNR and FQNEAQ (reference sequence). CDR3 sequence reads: CASSQGGAPGNEQFF. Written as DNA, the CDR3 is TGTGCCAGCAGCCAAGGTGGGGCGCCAGGGAATGAGCAGTTCTTC.

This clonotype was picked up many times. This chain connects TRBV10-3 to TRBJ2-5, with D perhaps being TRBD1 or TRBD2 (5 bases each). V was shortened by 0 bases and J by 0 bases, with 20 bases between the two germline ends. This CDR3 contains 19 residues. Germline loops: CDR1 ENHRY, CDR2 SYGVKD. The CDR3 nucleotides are TGTGCCATCAGTGAGTCGAATCCAGGGACCCTTCTTTACCAAGAGACCCAGTACTTC. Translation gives CAISESNPGTLLYQETQYF.

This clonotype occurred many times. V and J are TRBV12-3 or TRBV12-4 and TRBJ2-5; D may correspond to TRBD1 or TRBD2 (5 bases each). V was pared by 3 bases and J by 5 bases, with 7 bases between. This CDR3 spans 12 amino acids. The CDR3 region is CASSFGGETQYF. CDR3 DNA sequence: TGTGCCAGCAGTTTTGGGGGTGAGACCCAGTACTTC.